This T cell receptor (beta chain) was sequenced in a study of cytomegalovirus exposure and HLA in healthy donors. Study details: Researchers previously reported finding about 110 million unique TCR beta sequences from 150 million to 200 million T cells. Study conclusions and caveats: TCR beta V segments were, for the most part, productive about 87% or about 30% of the time in an earlier analysis.

PCR used 60 Vbeta primers and 13 Jbeta primers. Produced via immunoSEQ multiplex PCR; TCRdb's table is partial and in-frame only. The sample includes roughly 180,000 clones, around 80% of them seen just once. This CDR3 comprises 16 residues. Germline V gene data show CDR1 as SGHVS and CDR2 as FNYEAQ. V shed 5 bases, J shed 5 bases, and the junction held 13 bases outside the gene matches. Of note for this clone: Its specificity is not known.

The chain joins TRBV7-6 to TRBJ2-5, with 8 bases that match TRBD2. Sequenced: PBMCs. This clonotype was obtained from a man in his forties in good health and CMV-seronegative. The CDR3 region is CASSASRAGVQETQYF. The CDR3 DNA reads TGTGCCAGCAGCGCCTCTCGAGCGGGAGTCCAGGAGACCCAGTACTTC.